Below, one TCR beta chain is given with its context. What it recognizes is unknown. This entry belongs to a study of cytotoxic CD8 clonotypes in ibrutinib-treated CLL. Germline CDR1 is KGHSH and CDR2 is LQKENI. Trimming cost V 4 bases and J 0 bases, with 21 bases left between them. This CDR3 region has 18 residues. Repertoires were generated with immunoSEQ multiplex PCR, while TCRdb's copy carries only in-frame clones and drops some. Counted here are tens of thousands of clones, around 83% occurring once; the ten biggest clones make up 5.4%. Broader study findings: Progressing patients had sampling times that differed from those of sustained-remission patients. In comparison with age-matched healthy donors, baseline clonality was higher and tracked circulating CD8+ T-cell counts.

The source of this sequence is a human donor with chronic lymphocytic leukemia. The chain combines TRBV18 with TRBJ1-1; D ambiguous. Material: PBMCs, obtained before ibrutinib treatment. CDR3 DNA: TGTGCCAGCTCACAAACTCCAGGACCGCCGCTAATGAACACTGAAGCTTTCTTT. It encodes CASSQTPGPPLMNTEAFF.